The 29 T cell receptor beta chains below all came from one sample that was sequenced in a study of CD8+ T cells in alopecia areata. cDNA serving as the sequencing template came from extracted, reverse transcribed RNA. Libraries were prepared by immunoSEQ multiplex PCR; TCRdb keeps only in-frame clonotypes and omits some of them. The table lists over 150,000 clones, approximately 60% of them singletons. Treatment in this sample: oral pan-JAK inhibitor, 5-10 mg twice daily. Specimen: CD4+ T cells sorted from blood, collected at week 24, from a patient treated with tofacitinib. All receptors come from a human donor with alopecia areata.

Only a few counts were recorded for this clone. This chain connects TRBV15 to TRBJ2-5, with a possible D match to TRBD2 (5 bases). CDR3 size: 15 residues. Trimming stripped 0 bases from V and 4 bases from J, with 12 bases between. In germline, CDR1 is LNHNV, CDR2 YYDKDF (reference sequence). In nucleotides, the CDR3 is TGTGCCACCAGCAGAGATTCGGGATCGTCAGAGACCCAGTACTTC. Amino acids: CATSRDSGSSETQYF.

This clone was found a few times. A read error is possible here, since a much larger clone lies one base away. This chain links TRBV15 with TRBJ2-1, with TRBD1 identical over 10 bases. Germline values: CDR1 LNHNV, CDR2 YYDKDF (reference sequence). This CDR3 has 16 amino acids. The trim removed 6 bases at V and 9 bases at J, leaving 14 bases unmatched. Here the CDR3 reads CATSDSGQGDRGEQFF. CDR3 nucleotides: TGTGCCACCAGTGACAGCGGACAGGGGGACAGGGGTGAGCAGTTCTTC. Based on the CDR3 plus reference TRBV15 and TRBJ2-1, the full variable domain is DAMVIQNPRYQVTQFGKPVTLSCSQTLNHNVMYWYQQKSSQAPKLLFHYYDKDFNNEADTPDNFQSRRPNTSFCFLDIRSPGLGDTAMYLCATSDSGQGDRGEQFFGPGTRLTVL.

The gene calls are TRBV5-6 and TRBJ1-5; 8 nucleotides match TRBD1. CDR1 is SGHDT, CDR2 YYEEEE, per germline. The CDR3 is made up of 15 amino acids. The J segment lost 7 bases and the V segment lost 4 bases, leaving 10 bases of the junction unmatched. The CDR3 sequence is CASSKTGVVWQPQHF. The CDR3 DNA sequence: TGTGCCAGCAGCAAGACAGGGGTTGTTTGGCAGCCCCAGCATTTT.

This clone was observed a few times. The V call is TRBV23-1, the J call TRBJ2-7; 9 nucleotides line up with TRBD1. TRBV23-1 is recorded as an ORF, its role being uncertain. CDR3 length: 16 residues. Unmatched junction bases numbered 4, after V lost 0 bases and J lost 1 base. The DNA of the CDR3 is TGCGCCAGCAGTCAATCCTTGACAGGGGGTTCCTACGAGCAGTACTTC. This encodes CASSQSLTGGSYEQYF.

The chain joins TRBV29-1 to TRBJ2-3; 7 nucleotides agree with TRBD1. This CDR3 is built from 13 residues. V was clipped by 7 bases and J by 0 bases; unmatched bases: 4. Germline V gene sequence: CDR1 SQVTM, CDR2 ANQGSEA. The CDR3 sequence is CSGTGPSTDTQYF. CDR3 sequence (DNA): TGCAGCGGGACAGGACCAAGCACAGATACGCAGTATTTT.

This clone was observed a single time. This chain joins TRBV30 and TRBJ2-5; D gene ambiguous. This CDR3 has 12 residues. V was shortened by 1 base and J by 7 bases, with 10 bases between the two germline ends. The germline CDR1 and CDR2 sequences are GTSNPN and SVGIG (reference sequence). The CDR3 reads CAWSEGWGTQYF. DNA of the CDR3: TGTGCCTGGAGTGAGGGTTGGGGGACCCAGTACTTC.

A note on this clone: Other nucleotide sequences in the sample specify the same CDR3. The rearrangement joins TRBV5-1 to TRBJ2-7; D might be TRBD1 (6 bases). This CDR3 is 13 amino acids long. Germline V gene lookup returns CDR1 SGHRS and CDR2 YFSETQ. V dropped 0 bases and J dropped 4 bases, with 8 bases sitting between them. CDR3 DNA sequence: TGCGCCAGCAGCTTGGACAGGGCGTACGAGCAGTACTTC. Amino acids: CASSLDRAYEQYF.

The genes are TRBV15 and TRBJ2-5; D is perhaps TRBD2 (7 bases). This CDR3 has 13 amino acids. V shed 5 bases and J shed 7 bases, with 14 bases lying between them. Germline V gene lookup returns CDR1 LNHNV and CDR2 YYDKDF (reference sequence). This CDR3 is CATSGGGTGTQYF. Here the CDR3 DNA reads TGTGCCACCAGCGGCGGGGGCACGGGGACCCAGTACTTC.

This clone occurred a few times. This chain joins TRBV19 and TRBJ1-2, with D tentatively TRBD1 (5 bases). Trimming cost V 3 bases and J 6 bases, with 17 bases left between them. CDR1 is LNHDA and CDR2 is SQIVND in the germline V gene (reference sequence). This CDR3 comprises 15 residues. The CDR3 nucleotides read TGTGCCAGTAGTATTCATGGCAGGGTGATAGATGGCTACACCTTC. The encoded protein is CASSIHGRVIDGYTF.

CDR3 bases: TGTGCCTGGAGTGTCTCGGGGGCCGGCAATCAGCCCCAGCATTTT. This codes for CAWSVSGAGNQPQHF. The chain joins TRBV30 to TRBJ1-5; a weak D match, TRBD1 (6 bases). The CDR3 consists of 15 residues. Trimming removed 0 bases from V and 2 bases from J, with 11 bases in between. The germline gives CDR1 GTSNPN, CDR2 SVGIG (reference sequence).

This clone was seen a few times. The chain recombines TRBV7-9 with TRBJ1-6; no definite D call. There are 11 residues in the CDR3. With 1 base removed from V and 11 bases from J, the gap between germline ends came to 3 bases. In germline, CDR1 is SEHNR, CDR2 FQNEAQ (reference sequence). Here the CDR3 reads CASSLGTPLHF. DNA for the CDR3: TGTGCCAGCAGCTTAGGGACACCCCTCCACTTT.

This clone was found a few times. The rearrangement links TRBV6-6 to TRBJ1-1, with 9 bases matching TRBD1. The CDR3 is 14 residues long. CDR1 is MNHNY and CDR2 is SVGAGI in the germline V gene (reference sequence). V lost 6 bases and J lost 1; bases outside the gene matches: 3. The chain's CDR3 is CASRGQGTNTEAFF. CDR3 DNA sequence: TGTGCCAGCAGGGGACAGGGCACGAACACTGAAGCTTTCTTT.

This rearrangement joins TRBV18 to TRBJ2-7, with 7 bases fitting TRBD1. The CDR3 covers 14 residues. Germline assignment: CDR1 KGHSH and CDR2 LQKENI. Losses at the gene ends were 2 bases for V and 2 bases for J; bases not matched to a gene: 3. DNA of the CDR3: TGTGCCAGCTCACCAGACAGGGTGGCCTACGAGCAGTACTTC. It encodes CASSPDRVAYEQYF. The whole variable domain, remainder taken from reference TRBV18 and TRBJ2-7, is NAGVMQNPRHLVRRRGQEARLRCSPMKGHSHVYWYRQLPEEGLKFMVYLQKENIIDESGMPKERFSAEFPKEGPSILRIQQVVRGDSAAYFCASSPDRVAYEQYFGPGTRLTVT.

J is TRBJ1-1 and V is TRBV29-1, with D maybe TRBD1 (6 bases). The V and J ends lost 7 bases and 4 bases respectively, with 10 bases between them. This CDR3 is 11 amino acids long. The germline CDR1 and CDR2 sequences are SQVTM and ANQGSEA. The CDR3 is CSGRGGTEAFF. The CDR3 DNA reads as TGCAGCGGCAGGGGAGGCACTGAAGCTTTCTTT.

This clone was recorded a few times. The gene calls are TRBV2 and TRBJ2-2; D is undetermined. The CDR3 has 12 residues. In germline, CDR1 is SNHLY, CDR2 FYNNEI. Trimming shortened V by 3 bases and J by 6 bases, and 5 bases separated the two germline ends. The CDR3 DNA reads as TGTGCCAGCAGTGAGAGGCCCGGGGAGCTGTTTTTT. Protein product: CASSERPGELFF.

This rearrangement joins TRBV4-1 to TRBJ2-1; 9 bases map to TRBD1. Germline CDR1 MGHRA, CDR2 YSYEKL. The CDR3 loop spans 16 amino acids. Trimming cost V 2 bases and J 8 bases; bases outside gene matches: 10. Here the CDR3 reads CASSQNGQGMSHEQFF. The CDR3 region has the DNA TGCGCCAGCAGCCAAAACGGACAGGGGATGTCCCATGAGCAGTTCTTC.

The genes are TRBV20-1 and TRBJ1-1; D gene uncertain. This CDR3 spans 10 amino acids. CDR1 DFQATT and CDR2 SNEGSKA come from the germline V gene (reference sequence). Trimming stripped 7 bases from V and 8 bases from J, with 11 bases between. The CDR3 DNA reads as TGCAGTGTCGTTCGGCCCGAAGCTTTCTTT. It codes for CSVVRPEAFF.

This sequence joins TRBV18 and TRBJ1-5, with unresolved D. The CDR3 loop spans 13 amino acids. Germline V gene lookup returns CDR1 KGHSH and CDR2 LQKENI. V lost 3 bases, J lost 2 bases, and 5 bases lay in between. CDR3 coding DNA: TGTGCCAGCTCACCCGTTGGCAATCAGCCCCAGCATTTT. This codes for CASSPVGNQPQHF.

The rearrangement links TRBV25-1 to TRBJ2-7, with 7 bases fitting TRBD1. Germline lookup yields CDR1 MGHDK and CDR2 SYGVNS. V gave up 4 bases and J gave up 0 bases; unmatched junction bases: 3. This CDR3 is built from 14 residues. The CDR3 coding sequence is TGTGCCAGCAGTGTCACAGGGGTCTCCTACGAGCAGTACTTC. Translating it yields CASSVTGVSYEQYF.

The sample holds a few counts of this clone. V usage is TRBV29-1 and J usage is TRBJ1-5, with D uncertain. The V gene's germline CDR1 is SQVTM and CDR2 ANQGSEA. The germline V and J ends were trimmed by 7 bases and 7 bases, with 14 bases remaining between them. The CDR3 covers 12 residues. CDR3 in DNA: TGCAGCGCCGGCTCCGGGGAGCAGCCCCAGCATTTT. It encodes CSAGSGEQPQHF.

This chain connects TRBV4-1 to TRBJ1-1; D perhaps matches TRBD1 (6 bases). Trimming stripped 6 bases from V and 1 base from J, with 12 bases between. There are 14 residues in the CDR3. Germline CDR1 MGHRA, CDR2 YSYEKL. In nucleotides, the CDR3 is TGCGCCAGCAGAGGACAGTTAAAGAACACTGAAGCTTTCTTT. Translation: CASRGQLKNTEAFF.

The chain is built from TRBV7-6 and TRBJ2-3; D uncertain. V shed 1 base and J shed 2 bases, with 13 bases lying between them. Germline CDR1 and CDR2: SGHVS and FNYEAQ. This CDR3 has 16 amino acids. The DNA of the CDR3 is TGTGCCAGCAGCTTAGGGGCTAGACAAATCACAGATACGCAGTATTTT. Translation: CASSLGARQITDTQYF.

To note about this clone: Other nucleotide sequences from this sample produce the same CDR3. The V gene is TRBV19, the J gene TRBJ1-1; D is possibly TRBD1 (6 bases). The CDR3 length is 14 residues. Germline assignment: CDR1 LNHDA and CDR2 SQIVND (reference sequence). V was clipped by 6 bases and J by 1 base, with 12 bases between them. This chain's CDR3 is CASRAGTSNTEAFF. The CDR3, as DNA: TGTGCCAGTAGAGCCGGGACATCGAACACTGAAGCTTTCTTT.

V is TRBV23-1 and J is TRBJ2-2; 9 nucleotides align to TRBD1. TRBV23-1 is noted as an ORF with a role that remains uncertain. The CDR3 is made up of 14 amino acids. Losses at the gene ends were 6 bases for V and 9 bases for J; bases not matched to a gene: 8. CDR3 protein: CASSGQGSGRELFF. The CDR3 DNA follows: TGCGCCAGCAGCGGACAGGGGTCGGGGAGGGAGCTGTTTTTT.

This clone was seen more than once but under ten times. The CDR3 loop is CASSPDSRDTQYF. The CDR3 nucleotides are TGTGCCAGCTCACCAGATTCCAGGGATACGCAGTATTTT. The J gene is TRBJ2-3, the V gene TRBV18; D call uncertain. The CDR3 spans 13 residues. Deletions cut 2 bases from V and 6 bases from J, with 9 bases between. CDR1 and CDR2 (germline): KGHSH, LQKENI.

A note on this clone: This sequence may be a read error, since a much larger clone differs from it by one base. CDR3 nucleotide sequence: TGTGCCACCAGTGACAGCGGACAGGGGGACAGGGATGAGCAGTTCTTC. Amino acids: CATSDSGQGDRDEQFF. V gene TRBV11-2 combines with J gene TRBJ2-1, with 10 positions matching TRBD1. CDR1 and CDR2 (germline): SGHAT, FQNNGV. Trimming cost V 10 bases and J 8 bases; bases outside gene matches: 17. The CDR3 loop spans 16 amino acids.

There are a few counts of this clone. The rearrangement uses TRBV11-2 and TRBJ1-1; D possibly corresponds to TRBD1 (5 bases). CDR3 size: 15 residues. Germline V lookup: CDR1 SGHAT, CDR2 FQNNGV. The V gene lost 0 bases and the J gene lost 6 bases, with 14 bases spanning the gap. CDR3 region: CASSLDPGGRAEAFF. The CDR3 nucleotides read TGTGCCAGCAGCTTAGATCCGGGAGGCAGGGCTGAAGCTTTCTTT.

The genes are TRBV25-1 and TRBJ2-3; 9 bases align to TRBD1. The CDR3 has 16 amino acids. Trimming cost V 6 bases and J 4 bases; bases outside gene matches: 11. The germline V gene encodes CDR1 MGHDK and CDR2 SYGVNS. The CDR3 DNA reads TGTGCCAGCAGCACAATTCGGGACAGGGTTGCAGATACGCAGTATTTT. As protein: CASSTIRDRVADTQYF.

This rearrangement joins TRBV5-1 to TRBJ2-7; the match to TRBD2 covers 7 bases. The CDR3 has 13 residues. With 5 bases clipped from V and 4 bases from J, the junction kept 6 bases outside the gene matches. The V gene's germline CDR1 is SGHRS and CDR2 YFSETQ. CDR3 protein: CASSFQGGYEQYF. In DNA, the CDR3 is TGCGCCAGCAGTTTTCAGGGAGGGTACGAGCAGTACTTC.